The 30 T cell receptor beta chains presented below share a single source sample, sequenced in a study of CD8+ T cells in alopecia areata. Treatment: oral pan-JAK inhibitor, 5-10 mg twice daily. RNA extraction and reverse transcription yielded cDNA as sequencing template. Libraries were prepared by immunoSEQ multiplex PCR; TCRdb keeps only in-frame clonotypes and omits some of them. This table holds 190,000 or so clones, more than 55% found once. Material: CD4+ T cells sorted from blood, obtained at week 4, from a patient treated with tofacitinib. The receptors here all came from a human donor with alopecia areata.

Details on this clone: The same CDR3 can be traced to other DNA sequences in this sample. V gene TRBV2 combines with J gene TRBJ2-5; 13 nucleotides line up with TRBD2. This CDR3 comprises 14 residues. Germline V gene lookup returns CDR1 SNHLY and CDR2 FYNNEI. After removal of 5 bases from V and 5 bases from J, the junction contained 2 bases not matched to a gene. The CDR3 spells CASSLGLAGETQYF. The CDR3 DNA reads TGTGCCAGCAGTCTGGGACTAGCGGGGGAGACCCAGTACTTC.

This clone came up a few times. The chain couples TRBV30 to TRBJ2-5; maybe TRBD1 (6 bases). This CDR3 has 13 residues. Trimming cost V 5 bases and J 5 bases, with 15 bases left between them. Germline values: CDR1 GTSNPN, CDR2 SVGIG (reference sequence). The CDR3, as DNA: TGTGCCTGGGGAAACCAGGGGAGCGAGACCCAGTACTTC. Amino acid sequence: CAWGNQGSETQYF.

This clone was counted between two and nine times. V is TRBV6-6 and J is TRBJ2-3, with D hard to call. Per germline, CDR1 MNHNY and CDR2 SVGAGI (reference sequence). This CDR3 is 14 amino acids long. The germline V and J ends were trimmed by 2 bases and 0 bases, with 6 bases remaining between them. CDR3 region: CASSYKESTDTQYF. The CDR3 DNA reads as TGTGCCAGCAGTTACAAGGAGAGCACAGATACGCAGTATTTT.

This sequence joins TRBV30 and TRBJ2-3; 12 bases line up with TRBD2. V lost 4 bases to trimming and J lost 6 bases; unmatched junction nucleotides: 11. Germline lookup yields CDR1 GTSNPN and CDR2 SVGIG (reference sequence). The CDR3 consists of 16 residues. The DNA for the CDR3 is TGTGCCTGGAATGTAGGGCTAGCGGGGGGGCTGGATACGCAGTATTTT. It encodes CAWNVGLAGGLDTQYF.

The V gene is TRBV4-2, the J gene TRBJ1-2; possibly TRBD1 for D (5 bases). The CDR3 spans 12 residues. CDR1 and CDR2 (germline): LGHNA, YNFKEQ. V lost 5 bases to trimming and J lost 8 bases, with 12 bases between them. The CDR3 here is CASSNRISGYTF. The CDR3, as DNA: TGTGCCAGCAGCAACAGGATCTCCGGCTACACCTTC.

The CDR3 bases are TGCGCCAGCAGCTTGGAAGGGGCGAAGACCCAGTACTTC. Protein product: CASSLEGAKTQYF. The chain is built from TRBV5-1 and TRBJ2-5; the D gene is possibly TRBD1 (5 bases). The CDR3 runs 13 residues. Per the germline V gene, CDR1 is SGHRS and CDR2 is YFSETQ. With 0 bases removed from V and 6 bases from J, the gap between germline ends came to 9 bases.

The gene calls are TRBV7-9 and TRBJ1-2; no firm D call. This CDR3 spans 13 amino acids. The V and J ends lost 0 bases and 7 bases respectively, with 9 bases between them. Germline V gene sequence: CDR1 SEHNR, CDR2 FQNEAQ (reference sequence). The DNA for the CDR3 is TGTGCCAGCAGCTTAGCCCCAGAGGGTGGCTACACCTTC. The encoded protein is CASSLAPEGGYTF. The full variable domain, completed using reference TRBV7-9 and TRBJ1-2, is DTGVSQNPRHKITKRGQNVTFRCDPISEHNRLYWYRQTLGQGPEFLTYFQNEAQLEKSRLLSDRFSAERPKGSFSTLEIQRTEQGDSAMYLCASSLAPEGGYTFGSGTRLTVV.

This chain uses TRBV29-1 with TRBJ1-1, with D perhaps matching TRBD1 (6 bases). This CDR3 contains 11 residues. The germline V gene encodes CDR1 SQVTM and CDR2 ANQGSEA. Trimming removed 4 bases from V and 7 bases from J, with 10 bases in between. In nucleotides, the CDR3 is TGCAGCGTTGGAAGGACAGATGAAGCTTTCTTT. Encoded protein: CSVGRTDEAFF.

V usage is TRBV30 and J usage is TRBJ2-1; unclear D gene. The CDR3 covers 14 residues. CDR1 is GTSNPN and CDR2 is SVGIG in the germline V gene (reference sequence). Trimming pared 1 base from V and 0 bases from J, leaving 7 bases between. The CDR3 loop reads CAWSATSSYNEQFF. The CDR3 coding sequence is TGTGCCTGGAGTGCCACGAGCTCCTACAATGAGCAGTTCTTC.

A few counts support this clone. This chain links TRBV19 with TRBJ1-1; no definite D call. V was trimmed by 8 bases and J by 1 base, leaving 11 bases between them. The CDR3 extends over 13 amino acids. CDR1 LNHDA and CDR2 SQIVND come from the germline V gene (reference sequence). In DNA form, the CDR3 reads TGTGCCAGTCGAGACGGGGAGAACACTGAAGCTTTCTTT. Translated, it gives CASRDGENTEAFF.

This chain connects TRBV30 to TRBJ1-5; unclear D gene. Germline V lookup: CDR1 GTSNPN, CDR2 SVGIG (reference sequence). V lost 1 base and J 5 bases, leaving 6 bases between the germline ends. The CDR3 covers 12 residues. The CDR3 region is CAWSETDQPQHF. As DNA, the CDR3 is TGTGCCTGGAGTGAGACTGATCAGCCCCAGCATTTT.

In the case of this clone: Compared with germline, one end of the junction differs, possibly owing to a read error. V usage is TRBV7-7 and J usage is TRBJ2-2; either TRBD1 or TRBD2 may supply D (5 bases each). This CDR3 spans 16 amino acids. Germline V CDR1 and CDR2: SSHAT, FNYEAQ (reference sequence). The CDR3 loop is CASSLGTSPNTGELFF. For the CDR3, the DNA is TGTGCTAGCAGCTTGGGGACGTCTCCAAACACCGGGGAGCTGTTTTTT.

This clone is a singleton in its sample. This rearrangement joins TRBV29-1 to TRBJ2-3; D is perhaps TRBD2 (6 bases). Germline CDR1 reads SQVTM; CDR2 reads ANQGSEA. V was clipped by 7 bases and J by 4 bases, with 15 bases between them. The CDR3 covers 13 residues. The CDR3 here is CSADGPGADTQYF. The CDR3 nucleotides read TGCAGCGCAGACGGCCCGGGGGCAGATACGCAGTATTTT.

The chain uses TRBV30 and TRBJ1-2, with a tentative D call TRBD1 (5 bases). V lost 4 bases to trimming and J lost 6 bases, with 15 bases between them. The CDR3 consists of 13 residues. Germline loops: CDR1 GTSNPN, CDR2 SVGIG (reference sequence). The CDR3 is CAWIPRERDGYTF. The DNA of the CDR3 is TGTGCCTGGATACCCAGGGAGAGGGATGGCTACACCTTC.

This chain joins TRBV29-1 and TRBJ2-7; maybe TRBD1 (5 bases). V shed 6 bases and J shed 2 bases, with 17 bases lying between them. CDR3 size: 14 residues. Germline V gene lookup returns CDR1 SQVTM and CDR2 ANQGSEA. The CDR3 reads CSVARVFSAYEQYF. The CDR3, as DNA: TGCAGCGTGGCCAGGGTCTTCTCAGCCTACGAGCAGTACTTC.

In this sample, this clone turned up a few times. The same CDR3 also results from other DNA sequences found in this sample. This sequence joins TRBV2 and TRBJ1-4; TRBD1 aligns across 8 bases. After removal of 4 bases from V and 4 bases from J, the junction contained 2 bases not matched to a gene. CDR3 length: 14 amino acids. Germline assignment: CDR1 SNHLY and CDR2 FYNNEI. In DNA form, the CDR3 reads TGTGCCAGCAGTGGACAGGGGTATAATGAAAAACTGTTTTTT. Residues: CASSGQGYNEKLFF.

The chain is built from TRBV29-1 and TRBJ2-7; D might be TRBD2 (6 bases). The CDR3 has 11 amino acids. V was clipped by 7 bases and J by 4 bases, with 11 bases between them. Germline CDR1 SQVTM, CDR2 ANQGSEA. CDR3 sequence: CSGGGTYEQYF. The CDR3 nucleotides are TGCAGCGGGGGAGGAACTTACGAGCAGTACTTC.

The chain links TRBV6-5 to TRBJ1-2, with 8 bases that match TRBD1. Germline CDR1 is MNHEY and CDR2 is SVGAGI. The J segment lost 0 bases and the V segment lost 7 bases, leaving 7 bases of the junction unmatched. The CDR3 sequence is 15 residues long. The CDR3 protein is CASTPTGAANYGYTF. The CDR3 bases are TGTGCCAGCACTCCGACAGGGGCAGCTAACTATGGCTACACCTTC.

This clone was observed at least ten times. The chain links TRBV28 to TRBJ2-1; 9 bases align to TRBD1. CDR3 size: 14 residues. Germline CDR1 reads MDHEN; CDR2 reads SYDVKM. With 3 bases clipped from V and 6 bases from J, the junction kept 3 bases outside the gene matches. This CDR3 reads CASSFATGGNEQFF. In nucleotides, the CDR3 is TGTGCCAGCAGTTTCGCGACAGGGGGCAATGAGCAGTTCTTC.

The genes are TRBV5-1 and TRBJ1-1; the D is unclear. Looked up from germline, CDR1 is SGHRS and CDR2 is YFSETQ. Trimming left V 2 bases short and J 1 base short, with 9 bases between. This CDR3 spans 14 amino acids. CDR3 residues: CASSFPTQNTEAFF. CDR3 DNA: TGCGCCAGCAGCTTCCCCACCCAGAACACTGAAGCTTTCTTT. Full variable domain (outside the CDR3, taken from reference TRBV5-1 and TRBJ1-1): KAGVTQTPRYLIKTRGQQVTLSCSPISGHRSVSWYQQTPGQGLQFLFEYFSETQRNKGNFPGRFSGRQFSNSRSEMNVSTLELGDSALYLCASSFPTQNTEAFFGQGTRLTVV.

This clone appeared a few times. This may be a read error, as it is one base from a much larger clone. The gene calls are TRBV6-5 and TRBJ2-5; D not certain. There are 11 residues in the CDR3. Germline V gene lookup returns CDR1 MNHEY and CDR2 SVGAGI. V was shortened by 6 bases and J by 1 base, with 3 bases between the two germline ends. CDR3: CASRIQETQYF. The CDR3, as DNA: TGTGCCAGCAGGATCCAAGAGACCCAGTACTTC.

V is TRBV11-3 and J is TRBJ2-2; D is unresolved. Germline lookup yields CDR1 SGHNT and CDR2 YENEEA. The V and J ends lost 6 bases and 6 bases respectively, with 5 bases between them. The CDR3 has 11 amino acids. The CDR3 loop is CASRNAGELFF. CDR3 in DNA: TGTGCCAGCAGAAACGCCGGGGAGCTGTTTTTT.

The chain couples TRBV30 to TRBJ2-2; D is undetermined. Germline V gene sequence: CDR1 GTSNPN, CDR2 SVGIG (reference sequence). The CDR3 totals 15 residues. With 3 bases removed from V and 7 bases from J, the gap between germline ends came to 18 bases. The CDR3 region is CAWSRRTGRVGELFF. The CDR3 DNA sequence: TGTGCCTGGAGCCGCCGGACCGGGCGTGTCGGGGAGCTGTTTTTT.

This clone was found once. This sequence joins TRBV9 and TRBJ1-4; D not certain. The germline CDR1 and CDR2 sequences are SGDLS and YYNGEE. This CDR3 has 14 residues. V was shortened by 3 bases and J by 5 bases, with 11 bases between the two germline ends. The CDR3 DNA reads TGTGCCAGCAGCGCCTCGGGAGTGAATGAAAAACTGTTTTTT. As protein: CASSASGVNEKLFF. The full variable domain, in which reference TRBV9 and TRBJ1-4 provide the parts outside the CDR3, is DSGVTQTPKHLITATGQRVTLRCSPRSGDLSVYWYQQSLDQGLQFLIQYYNGEERAKGNILERFSAQQFPDLHSELNLSSLELGDSALYFCASSASGVNEKLFFGSGTQLSVL.

The genes are TRBV2 and TRBJ1-6; D not certain. Looked up from germline, CDR1 is SNHLY and CDR2 is FYNNEI. Trimming cost V 6 bases and J 7 bases, with 16 bases left between them. The CDR3 totals 15 residues. The CDR3 here is CASRLSGRGNSPLHF. In DNA, the CDR3 is TGTGCCAGCAGACTTTCCGGGAGAGGGAATTCACCCCTCCACTTT.

CDR3 sequence: CASSALDTQYF. In nucleotides, the CDR3 is TGTGCCAGCAGTGCCCTAGATACGCAGTATTTT. The J gene is TRBJ2-3, the V gene TRBV25-1; no definite D call. There are 11 residues in the CDR3. V was pared by 4 bases and J by 5 bases, with 4 bases between. Germline assignment: CDR1 MGHDK and CDR2 SYGVNS.

The rearrangement links TRBV9 to TRBJ2-3; D unclear. The CDR3 is made up of 16 amino acids. Germline CDR1 reads SGDLS; CDR2 reads YYNGEE. V dropped 0 bases and J dropped 2 bases, with 13 bases sitting between them. This CDR3 is CASSVGGSHITDTQYF. CDR3 DNA sequence: TGTGCCAGCAGCGTAGGAGGCAGCCACATCACAGATACGCAGTATTTT.

This clone has just a few counts. This chain uses TRBV29-1 with TRBJ1-2; the D gene is possibly TRBD1 (6 bases). V dropped 7 bases and J dropped 8 bases, with 20 bases sitting between them. Germline V gene sequence: CDR1 SQVTM, CDR2 ANQGSEA. The CDR3 contains 13 residues. CDR3 DNA: TGCAGCGCTAGAGGGGGGCAGGGATACGGCTACACCTTC. Translating gives CSARGGQGYGYTF.

This clone was counted only a few times. J is TRBJ1-2 and V is TRBV30, with a weak D call TRBD1 (5 bases). CDR1 is GTSNPN and CDR2 is SVGIG in the germline V gene (reference sequence). Trimming took off 4 bases at V and 2 bases at J, with 23 bases between the two ends. The CDR3 covers 17 residues. In nucleotides, the CDR3 is TGTGCCTGGACCAAGAATCCCTCCCGCTGGGGGAACTATGGCTACACCTTC. Residues: CAWTKNPSRWGNYGYTF.

This chain links TRBV1 with TRBJ1-1; the table's TRBD1 call for D was not verified on the DNA. TRBV1 is annotated as a pseudogene. This CDR3 has 14 residues. CDR3 loop: CTSSPGQENTEAFF. For the CDR3, the DNA is TGCACCAGCAGCCCGGGACAGGAGAACACTGAAGCTTTCTTT.